The 9 T cell receptor beta chains given below trace back to one sample, sequenced in a study of T cells expressing NK-cell markers. TCRdb re-called the 5' RACE reads; one entry per CDR3 protein, DNA not given. The sample has about 260,000 distinct CDR3 sequences; the top ten hold around 0.37%. The sample comprised blood T cells: a sorted CD56 or NKG2C T cell subset, CD4+ or CD8+ T cells, or bulk PBMC T cells (not recorded which). The source is a man aged 18-30 years in good health.

The chain uses TRBV7-9 and TRBJ2-2. The CDR3 runs 15 residues. Germline CDR1 and CDR2: SEHNR and FQNEAQ (reference sequence). The CDR3: CASRLDSANTGELFF.

The rearrangement links TRBV20-1 to TRBJ2-5; TCRdb returns TRBD1, unconfirmable since there is no DNA. Germline CDR1 is DFQATT and CDR2 is SNEGSKA (reference sequence). This CDR3 contains 15 residues. The CDR3: CSARDSGGARETQYF.

The rearrangement uses TRBV12-3 or TRBV12-4 and TRBJ2-1; TCRdb reports TRBD1, a call that lacks DNA to check it against. CDR3 length: 14 amino acids. The CDR3 region is CASSLSREWDEQFF.

The rearrangement uses TRBV20-1 and TRBJ2-5; TCRdb's D gene call, TRBD2, goes unchecked for lack of DNA. This CDR3 spans 16 amino acids. Germline assignment: CDR1 DFQATT and CDR2 SNEGSKA (reference sequence). CDR3 sequence: CSAKPLSRGPQETQYF.

The chain carries TRBV11-2 and TRBJ2-1; TCRdb names TRBD2, which stays unverified in the absence of DNA. CDR1 is SGHAT, CDR2 FQNNGV, per germline. The CDR3 length is 13 residues. CDR3 region: CASSLTDYREQFF.

The rearrangement links TRBV6-5 to TRBJ2-2; the TRBD1 assignment by TCRdb is unverifiable without DNA. Looked up from germline, CDR1 is MNHEY and CDR2 is SVGAGI. The CDR3 is 18 residues long. The CDR3 protein is CASSYSVGTGASPGELFF.

This chain joins TRBV18 and TRBJ2-1. This CDR3 spans 17 amino acids. CDR1 and CDR2 (germline): KGHSH, LQKENI. CDR3 region: CASSPPNSGSSYNEQFF.

The chain links TRBV5-1 to TRBJ2-1; the TRBD2 assignment by TCRdb is unverifiable without DNA. The CDR3 is 19 residues long. The germline V gene encodes CDR1 SGHRS and CDR2 YFSETQ. The CDR3 loop reads CASSLARLAGGSSYNEQFF. The full variable domain, with the rest looked up from reference TRBV5-1 and TRBJ2-1, is KAGVTQTPRYLIKTRGQQVTLSCSPISGHRSVSWYQQTPGQGLQFLFEYFSETQRNKGNFPGRFSGRQFSNSRSEMNVSTLELGDSALYLCASSLARLAGGSSYNEQFFGPGTRLTVL.

This chain links TRBV6-7 with TRBJ1-5; TCRdb picks TRBD1, but there is no DNA to check that call. TRBV6-7 is filed as an ORF, its function uncertain. The CDR3 is 16 amino acids. This CDR3 is CASRPEWTDGGQPQHF.